This TCR beta chain originates from a study of blood T cell repertoires in COVID-19. In the authors' workflow: By means of reference gene primer amplification, nucleated cell counts were estimated. Libraries were prepared by immunoSEQ multiplex PCR; TCRdb keeps only in-frame clonotypes and omits some of them. Clone size and the V and J calls come from that table; the DNA yielded D and trimming. The sample lists fewer than 250,000 clones; roughly 80% were seen once. Germline values: CDR1 MNHEY, CDR2 SVGAGI. V was clipped by 6 bases and J by 4 bases; unmatched bases: 5. CDR3 length: 14 amino acids. The specimen sequenced was peripheral blood. The receptor was isolated from a woman in her forties or fifties with acute or convalescent COVID-19. V is TRBV6-5 and J is TRBJ2-3; 9 nucleotides align to TRBD1. CDR3 sequence reads: CASRTGGGADTQYF. The CDR3 DNA sequence: TGTGCCAGCAGGACAGGGGGAGGCGCAGATACGCAGTATTTT.